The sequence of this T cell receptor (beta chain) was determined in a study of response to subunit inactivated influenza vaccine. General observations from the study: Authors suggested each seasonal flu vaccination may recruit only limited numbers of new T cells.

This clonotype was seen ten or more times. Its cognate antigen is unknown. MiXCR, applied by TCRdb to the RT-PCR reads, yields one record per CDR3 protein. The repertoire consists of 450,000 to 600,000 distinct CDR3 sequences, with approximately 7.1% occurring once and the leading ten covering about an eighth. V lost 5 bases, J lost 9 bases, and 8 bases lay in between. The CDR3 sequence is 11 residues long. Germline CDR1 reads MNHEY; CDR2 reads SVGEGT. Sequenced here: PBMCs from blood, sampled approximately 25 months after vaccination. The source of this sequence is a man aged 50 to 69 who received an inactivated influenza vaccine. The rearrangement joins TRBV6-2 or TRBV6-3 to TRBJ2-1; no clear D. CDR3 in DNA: TGTGCCAGCAGTCCCTTGTTTGAGCAGTTCTTC. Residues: CASSPLFEQFF.